These 26 T cell receptor beta chains were sequenced from one sample in a study of beta chain features in type 1 diabetes. As every portion of the isolated RNA was reverse transcribed, the sequencing read expressed TCRB transcripts. TCRdb keeps only in-frame clones here, not all; method: immunoSEQ multiplex PCR. The sample contains approximately 380,000 clones, over 12% of which appear only once. Material for sequencing was naive CD4+ T cells from blood. These receptors were taken from a woman aged 18-29 years in good health.

The chain is built from TRBV7-7 and TRBJ2-1, with 14 bases that match TRBD2. J lost 9 bases, V lost 5 bases, and 6 bases had no gene match. This CDR3 is built from 15 residues. Germline-derived CDR1 and CDR2 are SSHAT and FNYEAQ (reference sequence). The CDR3 reads CASSMGLAGDPEQFF. The CDR3 DNA follows: TGTGCCAGCAGCATGGGACTAGCGGGAGATCCTGAGCAGTTCTTC.

The chain joins TRBV5-1 to TRBJ2-7; TRBD1 might be the D (6 bases). Trimming removed 4 bases from V and 3 bases from J, with 11 bases in between. Looked up from germline, CDR1 is SGHRS and CDR2 is YFSETQ. The CDR3 contains 13 residues. CDR3 in amino acids: CASSDDRLYEQYF. DNA of the CDR3: TGCGCCAGCAGCGACGACAGGCTCTACGAGCAGTACTTC.

The rearrangement joins TRBV6-5 to TRBJ2-5; 8 bases match TRBD2. Trimming removed 10 bases from V and 4 bases from J; junction bases left unmatched: 8. The germline V gene has CDR1 MNHEY and CDR2 SVGAGI. The CDR3 totals 13 residues. CDR3 DNA sequence: TGTGCCATCAGCGGGAGAGGCAGAGAGACCCAGTACTTC. This gives the protein CAISGRGRETQYF.

The chain uses TRBV27 and TRBJ1-4; tentatively, D is TRBD1 (5 bases). Germline CDR1 reads MNHEY; CDR2 reads SMNVEV (reference sequence). Deletions cut 3 bases from V and 8 bases from J, with 7 bases between. The length of the CDR3 is 12 residues. The CDR3 DNA sequence: TGTGCCAGCAGTTTTCGGGGGGAAAAACTGTTTTTT. Encoded protein: CASSFRGEKLFF.

The chain joins TRBV2 to TRBJ1-4; maybe TRBD1 (6 bases). Deletions cut 8 bases from V and 2 bases from J, with 12 bases between. Looked up from germline, CDR1 is SNHLY and CDR2 is FYNNEI. The CDR3 is 14 residues long. This chain's CDR3 is CASHHRETNEKLFF. DNA for the CDR3: TGTGCCAGCCACCACAGGGAGACTAATGAAAAACTGTTTTTT.

This clone appeared a few times. This chain uses TRBV30 with TRBJ2-3; the D is unclear. Germline V gives CDR1 GTSNPN, CDR2 SVGIG (reference sequence). Trimming took 1 base from V and 11 from J, leaving 13 bases between them. This CDR3 comprises 12 residues. The CDR3 bases are TGTGCCTGGAGTGCTGGGCCCTATGGGCAGTATTTT. This translates into CAWSAGPYGQYF.

The CDR3 is CASSLYSGGSYNEQFF. DNA for the CDR3: TGCGCCAGCAGCCTGTACTCAGGGGGGTCCTACAATGAGCAGTTCTTC. The V gene is TRBV5-1, the J gene TRBJ2-1, with D perhaps TRBD1 (7 bases). The V end was cut by 4 bases, the J end by 1 base, with 15 bases between. The CDR3 runs 16 residues. CDR1 SGHRS and CDR2 YFSETQ come from the germline V gene.

The chain employs TRBV5-4 and TRBJ2-1; a possible D gene is TRBD2 (5 bases). Between the trimmed V and J ends, which lost 0 bases and 2 bases, there was a span of 15 bases. This CDR3 contains 17 residues. Germline V lookup: CDR1 SGHNT, CDR2 YYREEE (reference sequence). This CDR3 is CASSLGLEASAYNEQFF. Here the CDR3 DNA reads TGTGCCAGCAGCTTGGGATTGGAGGCTAGTGCCTACAATGAGCAGTTCTTC.

The chain has TRBV30 and TRBJ2-7, with 7 bases lining up with TRBD1. The V segment lost 3 bases and the J segment 3 bases; nucleotides outside the gene matches: 14. Germline V gene lookup returns CDR1 GTSNPN and CDR2 SVGIG (reference sequence). The CDR3 extends over 16 amino acids. The CDR3 loop is CAWSRGQPTLIYEQYF. Written as DNA, the CDR3 is TGTGCCTGGAGCCGGGGACAGCCGACTCTAATCTACGAGCAGTACTTC. Full variable domain (missing parts from reference TRBV30 and TRBJ2-7): SQTIHQWPATLVQPVGSPLSLECTVEGTSNPNLYWYRQAAGRGLQLLFYSVGIGQISSEVPQNLSASRPQDRQFILSSKKLLLSDSGFYLCAWSRGQPTLIYEQYFGPGTRLTVT.

This clone occurred a few times. The chain employs TRBV30 and TRBJ2-2; D perhaps matches TRBD2 (6 bases). Trimming pared 0 bases from V and 6 bases from J, leaving 20 bases between. The CDR3 consists of 17 residues. CDR1 and CDR2 (germline): GTSNPN, SVGIG (reference sequence). The CDR3 coding sequence is TGTGCCTGGAGTGTAGATCCGGCGGGATCTCGGGCCGGGGAGCTGTTTTTT. Translation gives CAWSVDPAGSRAGELFF.

The chain links TRBV29-1 to TRBJ2-7; TRBD2 matches 11 bases. V lost 5 bases and J lost 5; bases outside the gene matches: 2. Per germline, CDR1 SQVTM and CDR2 ANQGSEA. The CDR3 runs 12 residues. In nucleotides, the CDR3 is TGCAGCGTTTCTAGCGGGAGGAACGAGCAGTACTTC. This translates into CSVSSGRNEQYF.

V is TRBV11-2 and J is TRBJ1-3; no reliable D call. The V end was cut by 4 bases, the J end by 1 base, with 8 bases between. The CDR3 covers 14 residues. Germline V gene lookup returns CDR1 SGHAT and CDR2 FQNNGV. The chain's CDR3 is CASSSPRSGNTIYF. CDR3 nucleotide sequence: TGTGCCAGCAGCTCGCCGAGGTCTGGAAACACCATATATTTT.

The genes are TRBV28 and TRBJ2-3, with TRBD1 identical over 8 bases. Germline-derived CDR1 and CDR2 are MDHEN and SYDVKM. V lost 5 bases to trimming and J lost 3 bases; unmatched junction nucleotides: 10. The CDR3 is 16 residues long. The chain's CDR3 is CASSPLDRVTTDTQYF. The CDR3 DNA reads as TGTGCCAGCAGTCCCTTGGACAGGGTCACGACAGATACGCAGTATTTT.

This rearrangement joins TRBV5-1 to TRBJ2-1; 8 bases are a match to TRBD2. With V trimmed by 4 bases and J by 7 bases, 10 bases remained unmatched. The CDR3 is 15 residues long. Germline V CDR1 and CDR2: SGHRS, YFSETQ. CDR3 nucleotide sequence: TGCGCCAGCAGCCTGACATCAGCGGGAGTGAATGAGCAGTTCTTC. It specifies CASSLTSAGVNEQFF.

The V call is TRBV5-1, the J call TRBJ2-1, with TRBD1 as a possible D gene (5 bases). Between the trimmed V and J ends, which lost 7 bases and 3 bases, there was a span of 8 bases. The CDR3 runs 12 residues. CDR1 SGHRS and CDR2 YFSETQ come from the germline V gene. The CDR3 protein is CASGAVYNEQFF. DNA of the CDR3: TGCGCCAGCGGGGCAGTCTACAATGAGCAGTTCTTC. Together with reference TRBV5-1 and TRBJ2-1, the CDR3 gives the full variable domain: KAGVTQTPRYLIKTRGQQVTLSCSPISGHRSVSWYQQTPGQGLQFLFEYFSETQRNKGNFPGRFSGRQFSNSRSEMNVSTLELGDSALYLCASGAVYNEQFFGPGTRLTVL.

This clone was detected a few times. The chain links TRBV11-3 to TRBJ2-1; D may be TRBD2 (5 bases). Trimming took 1 base from V and 1 from J, leaving 11 bases between them. Per germline, CDR1 SGHNT and CDR2 YENEEA. CDR3 size: 16 residues. CDR3 nucleotide sequence: TGTGCCAGCAGCTTAGTCGCGGGTCCTTCCTACAATGAGCAGTTCTTC. Translated: CASSLVAGPSYNEQFF.

This sequence joins TRBV7-2 and TRBJ2-6; a possible D gene is TRBD2 (6 bases). The CDR3 totals 16 residues. Looked up from germline, CDR1 is SGHTA and CDR2 is FQGNSA. V was shortened by 7 bases and J by 0 bases, with 13 bases between the two germline ends. The CDR3 DNA sequence: TGTGCCAGCAAACCGGGACTCTACTCTGGGGCCAACGTCCTGACTTTC. It specifies CASKPGLYSGANVLTF.

The V call is TRBV29-1, the J call TRBJ2-7, with TRBD1 matching over 7 bases. J was trimmed by 3 bases and V by 4 bases; bases with no gene match: 9. Looked up from germline, CDR1 is SQVTM and CDR2 is ANQGSEA. The CDR3 covers 14 residues. CDR3 DNA sequence: TGCAGCGTTGTAAAGGCTCGACAGGGCTACGAGCAGTACTTC. Translated: CSVVKARQGYEQYF.

The V and J genes are TRBV6-5 and TRBJ2-5; TRBD1 matches 12 bases. This CDR3 is 13 amino acids long. The junction had 3 bases not matched to a gene; V was cut back by 8 bases and J by 5 bases. Germline CDR1 and CDR2: MNHEY and SVGAGI. This chain's CDR3 is CASGTGGRETQYF. CDR3 nucleotides: TGTGCCAGCGGGACAGGGGGCCGGGAGACCCAGTACTTC.

This clone was counted a few times. CDR3 in amino acids: CASRQTGAFYNEQFF. For the CDR3, the DNA is TGTGCCAGCAGGCAGACAGGGGCCTTCTACAATGAGCAGTTCTTC. V is TRBV6-5 and J is TRBJ2-1, with 8 bases aligning to TRBD1. V shed 6 bases and J 3 bases; nucleotides not matched to a gene: 7. The CDR3 has 15 amino acids. Germline CDR1 reads MNHEY; CDR2 reads SVGAGI.

V gene TRBV28 combines with J gene TRBJ2-4; 12 bases match TRBD1. The CDR3 spans 14 residues. With 4 bases clipped from V and 6 bases from J, the junction kept 1 base outside the gene matches. Germline CDR1 reads MDHEN; CDR2 reads SYDVKM. CDR3 coding DNA: TGTGCCAGCAGTTGGGGACAGGGGGCAAACATTCAGTACTTC. Its translation: CASSWGQGANIQYF.

V gene TRBV9 combines with J gene TRBJ2-5; the match to TRBD2 covers 10 bases. The trim removed 3 bases at V and 4 bases at J, leaving 6 bases unmatched. The CDR3 extends over 15 amino acids. CDR1 SGDLS and CDR2 YYNGEE come from the germline V gene. The CDR3 protein is CASSGSGRSGETQYF. Here the CDR3 DNA reads TGTGCCAGCAGCGGTAGCGGGAGGTCGGGAGAGACCCAGTACTTC.

This clone has a single count. The chain joins TRBV20-1 to TRBJ2-7; no clear D. CDR3 length: 11 residues. Germline V gene sequence: CDR1 DFQATT, CDR2 SNEGSKA (reference sequence). The V gene lost 6 bases and the J gene lost 4 bases, with 10 bases spanning the gap. The chain's CDR3 is CSATTRYEQYF. In nucleotides, the CDR3 is TGCAGTGCGACAACACGGTACGAGCAGTACTTC.

This chain links TRBV13 with TRBJ2-7; 7 bases match TRBD2. Unmatched junction bases numbered 10, after V lost 4 bases and J lost 4 bases. Germline V gives CDR1 PRHDT, CDR2 FYEKMQ (reference sequence). The CDR3 extends over 15 amino acids. CDR3: CASSSGSLAVYEQYF. The DNA for the CDR3 is TGTGCCAGCAGCTCCGGCAGTCTAGCGGTATACGAGCAGTACTTC.

This clone was seen only a few times. The chain couples TRBV6-6 to TRBJ2-5; 8 positions match TRBD1. Germline CDR1 reads MNHNY; CDR2 reads SVGAGI (reference sequence). Trimming at V came to 6 bases and at J to 4 bases, leaving 4 bases not matched to a gene. The CDR3 consists of 13 residues. In DNA form, the CDR3 reads TGTGCCAGCAGACAGACAGGGGTAGAGACCCAGTACTTC. It encodes CASRQTGVETQYF.

This clone was observed a few times. The chain recombines TRBV18 with TRBJ1-5; the D gene is possibly TRBD1 (5 bases). CDR3 size: 15 residues. Per germline, CDR1 KGHSH and CDR2 LQKENI. Trimming shortened V by 2 bases and J by 0 bases, and 8 bases separated the two germline ends. CDR3 residues: CASSPDSYSNQPQHF. The CDR3 nucleotides read TGTGCCAGCTCACCAGACAGTTATAGCAATCAGCCCCAGCATTTT.